This T cell receptor (beta chain) was recorded in a study of blood T cell repertoires in COVID-19 (TCRdb year 2020). For the wider study: Samples covering the acute and convalescent phases of COVID-19 were provided by collaborators in the United States, Italy and Spain. The material from the prospective study consisted of cDNA or gDNA derived from T cells, B-cell-depleted T cells, or PBMCs. The dataset comprised deeply sampled blood TCRbeta repertoires from subjects exposed to, actively infected with, or recovered from COVID-19. The repertoires were released in a freely available public database intended as a resource for research on the immune response to SARS-CoV-2. Samples came from the ongoing ImmuneRACE study (first 160 participants) plus 1,254 subjects from 6 global collaborators. Nearly every sample came with metadata listing a de-identified subject ID, COVID-19 status, age in years and sex. HLA class I and class II types, where available, came from metadata supplied by the sample provider rather than from assay-based typing. Points the paper makes about the study in general: The quantity of clinical and demographic metadata differed by source and by participant and was supplied without curation.

Participants in the prospective study were aged about 18 to 90 years, lived in about two dozen United States geographic areas, and enrolled through a virtual design. Cohort assignment in the prospective study relied on participant-reported clinical history from a screening survey and a study questionnaire. A participant counted as exposed if, within 2 weeks of entering the study, that participant had been in contact with someone who had a PCR-confirmed or clinician-diagnosed COVID-19 case. Mobile phlebotomists in the prospective study collected whole blood, serum and a nasopharyngeal or oropharyngeal swab from every participant. Prospective study participants could optionally give additional blood draws and questionnaires over an approximately two-month period. Prospective study blood samples were shipped either frozen or at room temperature before DNA extraction. Spanning cysteine to phenylalanine, the CDR3 consists of 14 amino acids. Left in the record is the CDR3 DNA by itself, 42 bases read in frame from the first base. CDR1 and CDR2 are read off the germline V gene as SQVTM and ANQGSEA. V is shortened by 4 bases, J by 1 base, and the region joining them spans 13 bases.

TCRbeta CDR3 regions were amplified from genomic DNA using the immunoSEQ Assay, a bias-controlled multiplex PCR. In the paper's pipeline: The number of nucleated cells in each sample was estimated by amplification of reference gene primers within the assay. To quantify the absolute abundance of each unique TCRbeta CDR3 rearrangement, sequence reads were collapsed and filtered. For each sample, productive Simpson clonality was calculated as the square root of Simpson's diversity index over productive rearrangements. TCRdb's version of the immuneACCESS table is confined to in-frame rearrangements and falls short of the full clone set. An unresolved V gene accounts for under half of the shortfall where checked; the remainder is of unknown origin. V, J and clone size are taken as reported in that table, and D and trimming were inferred from the DNA itself. The sample includes roughly 250,000 clones, with roughly 85% observed a single time. The ten largest clones represent 3.6% of the sample.

With regard to this clone: The specificity of this receptor is unknown. No clone much larger than this one lies a single base away; base qualities are absent.

The sequence links TRBV29-1 to TRBJ1-1; the D gene is possibly TRBD1, with 6 bases matching. The sample was PBMCs or T cells enriched from blood (not recorded which). The sequence came from a woman aged 35 to 49 who had been exposed to COVID-19. The nucleotides read TGCAGCGTTGGGGGTAGGACAGAGAACACTGAAGCTTTCTTT. This encodes CSVGGRTENTEAFF.